This T cell receptor beta chain was retrieved from a study of cytomegalovirus exposure and HLA in healthy donors. The V gene's germline CDR1 is SGHTA and CDR2 FQGNSA. The CDR3 is 13 residues long. With 11 bases removed from V and 3 bases from J, the gap between germline ends came to 14 bases. Primers for the PCR totalled 60 Vbeta and 13 Jbeta. Libraries were prepared by immunoSEQ multiplex PCR; TCRdb keeps only in-frame clonotypes and omits some of them. This table holds approximately 110,000 clones. The sequenced sample consisted of PBMCs. The clonotype was recovered from a man aged 35 to 55 in good health and CMV-seronegative. The rearrangement uses TRBV7-2 and TRBJ1-5, with TRBD1 as a possible D gene (5 bases). The CDR3, as DNA: TGTGCCTCAAGCCGCAGGGTCAATCAGCCCCAGCATTTT. Protein product: CASSRRVNQPQHF.